What follows describes a single T cell receptor beta chain. The antigen is not known. The data were taken from a study of T-cell reconstitution after alpha-beta-depleted transplantation in children. Whole-study findings and limits: Among T cells one year after transplant, newly produced cells accounted for most counts and diversity. High day-60 TCRbeta diversity in some patients came from surviving recipient T cells and thymic progenitors.

TCRbeta library preparation incorporated unique molecular identifiers. From the PCR reads, TCRdb called clonotypes with MiXCR, one entry per CDR3 protein. Found here are under 450,000 distinct CDR3 sequences, around 16% of them singletons; the top ten hold around 30%. CDR3 length: 12 amino acids. V lost 4 bases to trimming and J lost 8 bases; unmatched junction nucleotides: 3. CDR1 and CDR2 (germline): MNHEY, SMNVEV (reference sequence). The chain recombines TRBV27 with TRBJ2-3; 7 bases map to TRBD1. This receptor was obtained from a boy under two years old who had a stem cell transplant for Wiskott-Aldrich syndrome, so the T cells may come from the graft donor. Sequenced material: PBMCs, mostly from graft donor cells, taken 360 days after TCRalphabeta/CD19-depleted stem cell transplant. In nucleotides, the CDR3 is TGTGCCAGCAGTTCGGACAGGCGTACGCAGTATTTT. Its protein is CASSSDRRTQYF.